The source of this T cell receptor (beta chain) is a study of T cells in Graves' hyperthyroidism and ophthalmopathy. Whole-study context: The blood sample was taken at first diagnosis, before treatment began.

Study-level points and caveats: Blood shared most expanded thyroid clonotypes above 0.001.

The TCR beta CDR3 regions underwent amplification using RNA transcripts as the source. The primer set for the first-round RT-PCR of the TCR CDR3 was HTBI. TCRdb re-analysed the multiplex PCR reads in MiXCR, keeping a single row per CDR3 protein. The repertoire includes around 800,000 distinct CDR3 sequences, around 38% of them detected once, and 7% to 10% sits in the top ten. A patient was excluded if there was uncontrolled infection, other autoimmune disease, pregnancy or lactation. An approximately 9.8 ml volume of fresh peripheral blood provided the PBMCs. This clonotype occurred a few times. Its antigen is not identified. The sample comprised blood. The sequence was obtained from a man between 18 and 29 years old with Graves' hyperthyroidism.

Here the CDR3 reads CASSLAAGGAGEQYF. In nucleotides, the CDR3 is TGTGCCAGCAGCTTAGCAGCGGGAGGAGCGGGGGAGCAGTACTTC. The chain uses TRBV7-3 and TRBJ2-7, with TRBD2 matching 9 bases. With V trimmed by 2 bases and J by 7 bases, 9 bases remained unmatched. The CDR3 contains 15 residues. Germline CDR1 and CDR2: SGHTA and FQGTGA.